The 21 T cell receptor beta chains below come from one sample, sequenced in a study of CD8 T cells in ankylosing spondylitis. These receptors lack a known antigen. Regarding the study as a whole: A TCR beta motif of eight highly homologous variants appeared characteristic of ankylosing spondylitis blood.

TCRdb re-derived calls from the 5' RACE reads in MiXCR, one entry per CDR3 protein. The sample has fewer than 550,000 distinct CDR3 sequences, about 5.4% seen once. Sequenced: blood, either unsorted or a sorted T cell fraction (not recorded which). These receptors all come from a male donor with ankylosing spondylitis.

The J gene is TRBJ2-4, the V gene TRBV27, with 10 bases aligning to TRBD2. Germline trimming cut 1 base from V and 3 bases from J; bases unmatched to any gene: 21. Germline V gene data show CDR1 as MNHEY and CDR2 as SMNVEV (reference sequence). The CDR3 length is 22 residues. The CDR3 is CASSLWPSGSNFGVLDKNIQYF. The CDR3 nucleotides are TGTGCCAGCAGTTTATGGCCTAGCGGGAGTAACTTCGGAGTTTTAGACAAAAACATTCAGTACTTC.

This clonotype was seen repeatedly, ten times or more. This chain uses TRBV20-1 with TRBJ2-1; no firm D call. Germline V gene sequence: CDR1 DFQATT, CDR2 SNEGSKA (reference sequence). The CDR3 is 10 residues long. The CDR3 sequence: CSPAPYEQFF. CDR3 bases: TGCAGCCCAGCCCCCTATGAGCAGTTCTTC.

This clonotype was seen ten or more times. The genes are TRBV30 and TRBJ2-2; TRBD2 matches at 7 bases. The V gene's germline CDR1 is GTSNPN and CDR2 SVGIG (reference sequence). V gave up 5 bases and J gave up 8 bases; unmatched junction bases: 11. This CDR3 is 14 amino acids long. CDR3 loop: CAWLNPSGWGELFF. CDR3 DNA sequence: TGTGCCTGGCTAAACCCTAGCGGATGGGGGGAGCTGTTTTTT.

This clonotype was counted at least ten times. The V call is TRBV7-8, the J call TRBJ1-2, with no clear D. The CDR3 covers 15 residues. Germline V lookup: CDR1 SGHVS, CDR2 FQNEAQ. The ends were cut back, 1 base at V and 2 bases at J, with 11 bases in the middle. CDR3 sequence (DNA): TGTGCCAGCAGCTTAGGAGTAGGTTCCAACTATGGCTACACCTTC. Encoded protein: CASSLGVGSNYGYTF.

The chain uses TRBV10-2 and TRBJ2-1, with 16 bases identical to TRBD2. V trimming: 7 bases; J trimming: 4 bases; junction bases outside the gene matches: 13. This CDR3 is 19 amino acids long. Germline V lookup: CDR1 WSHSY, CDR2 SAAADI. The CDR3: CASTTGLAGGRGVYNEQFF. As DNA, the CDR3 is TGCGCCAGCACCACGGGACTAGCGGGAGGGCGCGGGGTATACAATGAGCAGTTCTTC.

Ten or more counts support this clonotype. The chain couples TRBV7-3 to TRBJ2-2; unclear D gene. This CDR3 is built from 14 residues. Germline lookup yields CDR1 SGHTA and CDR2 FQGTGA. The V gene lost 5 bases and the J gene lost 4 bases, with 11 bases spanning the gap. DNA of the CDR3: TGTGCCAGCAGCCCTCCCGGTGGCACCGGGGAGCTGTTTTTT. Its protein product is CASSPPGGTGELFF.

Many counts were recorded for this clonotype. The CDR3 region has the DNA TGTGCCAGCAGTGAACGGGGACAATCACCCCTCCACTTT. This codes for CASSERGQSPLHF. The V gene is TRBV2, the J gene TRBJ1-6, with a weak D call TRBD1 (6 bases). Trimming shortened V by 2 bases and J by 10 bases, and 9 bases separated the two germline ends. Per the germline V gene, CDR1 is SNHLY and CDR2 is FYNNEI. The CDR3 has 13 amino acids.

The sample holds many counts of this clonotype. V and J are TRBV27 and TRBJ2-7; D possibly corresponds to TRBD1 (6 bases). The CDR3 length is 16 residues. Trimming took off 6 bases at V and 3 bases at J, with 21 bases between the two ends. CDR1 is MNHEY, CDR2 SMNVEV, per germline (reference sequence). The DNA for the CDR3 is TGTGCCAGCAGCCAGAGCGTGGGGGACACTTACTACGAGCAGTACTTC. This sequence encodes CASSQSVGDTYYEQYF.

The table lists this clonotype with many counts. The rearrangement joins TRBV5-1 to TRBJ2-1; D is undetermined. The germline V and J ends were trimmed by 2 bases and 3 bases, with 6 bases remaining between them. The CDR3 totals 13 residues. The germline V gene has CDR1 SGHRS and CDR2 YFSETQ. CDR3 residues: CASSFPVYNEQFF. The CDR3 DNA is TGCGCCAGCAGCTTTCCGGTCTACAATGAGCAGTTCTTC.

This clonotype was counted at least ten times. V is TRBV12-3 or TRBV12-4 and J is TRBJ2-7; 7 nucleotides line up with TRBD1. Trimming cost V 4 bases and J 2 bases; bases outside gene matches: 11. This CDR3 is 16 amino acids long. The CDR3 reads CASSSLEDRKAYEQYF. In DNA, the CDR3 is TGTGCCAGCAGTTCTTTGGAGGACAGGAAAGCCTACGAGCAGTACTTC.

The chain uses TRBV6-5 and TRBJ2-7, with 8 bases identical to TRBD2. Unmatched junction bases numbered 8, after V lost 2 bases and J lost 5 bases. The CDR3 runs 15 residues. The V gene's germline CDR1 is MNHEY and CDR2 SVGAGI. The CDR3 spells CASSYPGGTSDEQYF. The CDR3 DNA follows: TGTGCCAGCAGTTACCCGGGAGGGACTTCGGACGAGCAGTACTTC.

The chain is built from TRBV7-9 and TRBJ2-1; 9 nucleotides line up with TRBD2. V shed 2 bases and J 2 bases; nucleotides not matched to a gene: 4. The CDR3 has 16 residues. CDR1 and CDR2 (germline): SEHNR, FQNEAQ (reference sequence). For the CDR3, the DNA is TGTGCCAGCAGCTTAAGAGCGGGAGGCCCCTACAATGAGCAGTTCTTC. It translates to CASSLRAGGPYNEQFF.

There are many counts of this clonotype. This chain's CDR3 is CASSHDPPGANVLTF. The CDR3 DNA is TGTGCCAGCAGCCACGACCCCCCTGGGGCCAACGTCCTGACTTTC. This chain links TRBV4-2 with TRBJ2-6; D call uncertain. Trimming shortened V by 3 bases and J by 2 bases, and 8 bases separated the two germline ends. Germline V CDR1 and CDR2: LGHNA, YNFKEQ. The CDR3 has 15 residues.

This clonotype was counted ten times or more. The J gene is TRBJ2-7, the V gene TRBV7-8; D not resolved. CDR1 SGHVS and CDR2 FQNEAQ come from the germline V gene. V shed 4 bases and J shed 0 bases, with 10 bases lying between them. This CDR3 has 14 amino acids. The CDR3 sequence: CASSSSTVSYEQYF. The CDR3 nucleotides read TGTGCCAGCAGCTCTTCGACTGTCTCCTACGAGCAGTACTTC.

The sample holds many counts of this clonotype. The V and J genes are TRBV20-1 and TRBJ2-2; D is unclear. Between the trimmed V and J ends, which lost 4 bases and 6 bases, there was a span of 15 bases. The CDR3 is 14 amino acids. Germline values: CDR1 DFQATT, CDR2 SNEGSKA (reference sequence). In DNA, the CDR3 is TGCAGTGCTAAACCGGGCCCAGTCTCCGGGGAGCTGTTTTTT. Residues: CSAKPGPVSGELFF.

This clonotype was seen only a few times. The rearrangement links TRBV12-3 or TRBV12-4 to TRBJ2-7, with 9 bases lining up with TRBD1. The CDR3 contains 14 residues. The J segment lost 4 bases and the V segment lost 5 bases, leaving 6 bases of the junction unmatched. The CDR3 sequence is CASSEGTGNYEQYF. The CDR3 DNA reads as TGTGCCAGCAGTGAAGGGACAGGGAATTACGAGCAGTACTTC.

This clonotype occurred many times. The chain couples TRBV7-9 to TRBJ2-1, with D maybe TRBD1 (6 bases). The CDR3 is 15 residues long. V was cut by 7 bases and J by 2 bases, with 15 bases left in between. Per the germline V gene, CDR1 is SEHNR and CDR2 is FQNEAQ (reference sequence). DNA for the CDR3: TGTGCCAGCACCGGGGACATAGATCCCTACAATGAGCAGTTCTTC. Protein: CASTGDIDPYNEQFF.

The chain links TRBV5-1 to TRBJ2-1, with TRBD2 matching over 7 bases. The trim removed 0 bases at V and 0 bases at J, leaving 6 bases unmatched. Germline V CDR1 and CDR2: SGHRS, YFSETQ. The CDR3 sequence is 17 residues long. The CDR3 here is CASSLEGAGSSYNEQFF. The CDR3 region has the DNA TGCGCCAGCAGCTTGGAGGGAGCGGGAAGCTCCTACAATGAGCAGTTCTTC.

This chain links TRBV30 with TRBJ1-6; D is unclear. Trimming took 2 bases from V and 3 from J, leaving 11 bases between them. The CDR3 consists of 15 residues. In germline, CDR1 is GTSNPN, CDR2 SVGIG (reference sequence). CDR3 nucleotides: TGTGCCTGGAGTACCGGGGTTGGCTATAATTCACCCCTCCACTTT. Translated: CAWSTGVGYNSPLHF. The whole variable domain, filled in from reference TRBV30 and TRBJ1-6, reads SQTIHQWPATLVQPVGSPLSLECTVEGTSNPNLYWYRQAAGRGLQLLFYSVGIGQISSEVPQNLSASRPQDRQFILSSKKLLLSDSGFYLCAWSTGVGYNSPLHFGNGTRLTVT.

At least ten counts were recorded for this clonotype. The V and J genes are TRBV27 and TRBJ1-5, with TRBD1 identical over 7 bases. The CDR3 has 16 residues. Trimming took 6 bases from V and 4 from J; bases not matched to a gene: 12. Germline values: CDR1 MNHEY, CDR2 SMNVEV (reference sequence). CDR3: CASRDSRGDVNQPQHF. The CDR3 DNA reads TGTGCCAGCAGAGATTCCAGGGGGGATGTAAATCAGCCCCAGCATTTT.

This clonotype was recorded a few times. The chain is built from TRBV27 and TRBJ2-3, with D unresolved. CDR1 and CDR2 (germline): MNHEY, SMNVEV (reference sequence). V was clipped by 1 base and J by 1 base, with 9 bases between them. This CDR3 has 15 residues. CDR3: CASSLFVSGTDTQYF. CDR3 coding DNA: TGTGCCAGCAGTTTATTCGTCTCTGGCACAGATACGCAGTATTTT.